Below are 27 T cell receptor beta chains sequenced from a single sample in a study of blood T cell repertoires in COVID-19. The assay was immunoSEQ multiplex PCR, and TCRdb's table has in-frame clones only and misses some. Among roughly 120,000 clones listed, around 90% were seen once. Sequenced sample: peripheral blood. These receptors all come from a woman aged 50 to 60 with active or convalescent COVID-19.

The chain is built from TRBV6-1 and TRBJ2-1, with D perhaps matching TRBD2 (5 bases). The germline CDR1 and CDR2 sequences are MNHNS and SASEGT. Trimming took 2 bases from V and 5 from J, leaving 16 bases between them. This CDR3 contains 16 residues. The CDR3 protein is CASSERSATGNNEQFF. The CDR3 DNA is TGTGCCAGCAGTGAAAGGTCTGCAACGGGAAACAATGAGCAGTTCTTC.

The CDR3 loop reads CASSYRGSNEQYF. CDR3 bases: TGTGCCAGCAGTTACCGGGGGTCGAACGAGCAGTACTTC. V gene TRBV6-2 or TRBV6-3 combines with J gene TRBJ2-7; possible D gene TRBD2, 6 bases. The CDR3 consists of 13 residues. Trimming pared 2 bases from V and 5 bases from J, leaving 10 bases between. The germline V gene has CDR1 MNHEY and CDR2 SVGEGT.

This chain connects TRBV5-5 to TRBJ1-2; D might be TRBD1 (5 bases). This CDR3 is built from 14 residues. V lost 4 bases and J lost 0, with 10 bases in between. Germline CDR1 reads SGHKS; CDR2 reads YYEKEE (reference sequence). DNA for the CDR3: TGTGCCAGCAGCACGGACACCGCTAACTATGGCTACACCTTC. This sequence encodes CASSTDTANYGYTF.

The rearrangement uses TRBV7-9 and TRBJ2-3, with 7 nucleotides matching TRBD1. V lost 5 bases, J lost 5 bases, and 7 bases stayed unmatched. The CDR3 sequence is 14 residues long. Germline values: CDR1 SEHNR, CDR2 FQNEAQ (reference sequence). The CDR3 DNA is TGTGCCAGCAGCCCAGGGGGTGATGGAGATACGCAGTATTTT. It is translated as CASSPGGDGDTQYF.

This rearrangement joins TRBV28 to TRBJ2-6; tentatively, D is TRBD1 (6 bases). The CDR3 extends over 17 amino acids. V was pared by 5 bases and J by 0 bases, with 14 bases between. Germline V CDR1 and CDR2: MDHEN, SYDVKM. CDR3 sequence reads: CASSGGGRISGANVLTF. The CDR3 region has the DNA TGTGCCAGCAGTGGGGGCGGGCGAATCTCTGGGGCCAACGTCCTGACTTTC.

This chain uses TRBV28 with TRBJ2-7, with D unresolved. Trimming pared 7 bases from V and 9 bases from J, leaving 19 bases between. CDR1 and CDR2 from the germline V gene are MDHEN and SYDVKM. The CDR3 loop spans 13 amino acids. CDR3 DNA: TGTGCCAGCAATTTTGGTGGAGCAACCGCGCAGTACTTC. This encodes CASNFGGATAQYF.

This chain joins TRBV9 and TRBJ2-2; 13 bases match TRBD2. Losses at the gene ends were 3 bases for V and 4 bases for J; bases not matched to a gene: 6. This CDR3 contains 17 residues. Germline V gives CDR1 SGDLS, CDR2 YYNGEE. The CDR3 loop reads CASSGGLAGEGTGELFF. CDR3 sequence (DNA): TGTGCCAGCAGCGGTGGACTAGCGGGAGAGGGCACCGGGGAGCTGTTTTTT.

This chain uses TRBV7-9 with TRBJ1-3, with 7 bases lining up with TRBD1. Germline CDR1 reads SEHNR; CDR2 reads FQNEAQ (reference sequence). V dropped 5 bases and J dropped 0; count of bases not matched to a gene: 4. The CDR3 consists of 15 residues. The CDR3 DNA follows: TGTGCCAGCAGCAACGGGACAGCCTCTGGAAACACCATATATTTT. Amino acids: CASSNGTASGNTIYF. The variable domain in full, with the rest retrieved from reference TRBV7-9 and TRBJ1-3, is DTGVSQNPRHKITKRGQNVTFRCDPISEHNRLYWYRQTLGQGPEFLTYFQNEAQLEKSRLLSDRFSAERPKGSFSTLEIQRTEQGDSAMYLCASSNGTASGNTIYFGEGSWLTVV.

This chain connects TRBV7-2 to TRBJ2-1; 10 bases match TRBD2. Germline CDR1 and CDR2: SGHTA and FQGNSA. The ends lost 2 bases at V and 6 bases at J; junction bases unmatched: 7. This CDR3 comprises 16 residues. The CDR3 nucleotides are TGTGCCAGCAGCTTAATGGGGACTAGCGTATTCAATGAGCAGTTCTTC. Amino acid sequence: CASSLMGTSVFNEQFF.

The chain recombines TRBV24-1 with TRBJ2-3; the D gene is possibly TRBD1 (5 bases). The CDR3 runs to 14 residues. V was trimmed by 4 bases and J by 5 bases, leaving 12 bases between them. The germline gives CDR1 KGHDR, CDR2 SFDVKD. This CDR3 is CATSENDREDTQYF. The CDR3 DNA follows: TGTGCCACCAGTGAGAACGACAGAGAAGATACGCAGTATTTT.

The rearrangement joins TRBV2 to TRBJ2-7, with 7 bases fitting TRBD2. Per germline, CDR1 SNHLY and CDR2 FYNNEI. J gave up 0 bases and V 4 bases, and 6 bases lay outside the gene matches. CDR3 size: 15 residues. The CDR3 sequence is CASSGVAGVSYEQYF. CDR3 DNA: TGTGCCAGCAGTGGGGTAGCGGGTGTCTCCTACGAGCAGTACTTC.

As for this clone: The junction and the germline gene differ at one end; a read error may be behind it. The CDR3 DNA is TGTGCCAGCAGCCTTCCGGTCCTATCTATGACATTC. Protein sequence: CASSLPVLSMTF. V usage is TRBV11-2 and J usage is TRBJ2-7; D remains ambiguous. This CDR3 spans 12 amino acids. Germline CDR1 and CDR2: SGHAT and FQNNGV.

V gene TRBV24-1 combines with J gene TRBJ1-6; the D is unclear. The germline V gene has CDR1 KGHDR and CDR2 SFDVKD. The CDR3 extends over 11 amino acids. The germline V and J ends were trimmed by 7 bases and 8 bases, with 5 bases remaining between them. CDR3 sequence (DNA): TGTGCCACCAGACTAGATTCACCCCTCCACTTT. This translates into CATRLDSPLHF.

The V and J genes are TRBV9 and TRBJ1-1, with TRBD1 as a possible D gene (6 bases). CDR3 length equals 15 residues. Germline V gives CDR1 SGDLS, CDR2 YYNGEE. Trimming removed 0 bases at V and 6 bases at J, with 15 bases between. The CDR3 spells CASSVARGGGAEAFF. The DNA of the CDR3 is TGTGCCAGCAGCGTAGCTAGGGGGGGCGGCGCTGAAGCTTTCTTT.

V is TRBV4-2 and J is TRBJ2-1; D is unclear. V gave up 1 base and J gave up 2 bases, with 9 bases separating them. CDR3 length equals 15 residues. From germline, CDR1 is LGHNA and CDR2 YNFKEQ. CDR3 protein: CASSQVSQAYNEQFF. The CDR3 DNA reads as TGTGCCAGCAGCCAAGTTTCACAAGCCTACAATGAGCAGTTCTTC.

The chain carries TRBV5-6 and TRBJ2-1; D ambiguous. The germline V and J ends were trimmed by 4 bases and 0 bases, with 8 bases remaining between them. The germline gives CDR1 SGHDT, CDR2 YYEEEE. The CDR3 is 14 amino acids. CDR3 loop: CASSPISSYNEQFF. As DNA, the CDR3 is TGTGCCAGCAGCCCTATAAGCTCCTACAATGAGCAGTTCTTC.

The V call is TRBV28, the J call TRBJ1-1; 9 bases align to TRBD1. The CDR3 contains 15 residues. With V trimmed by 2 bases and J by 1 base, 2 bases remained unmatched. CDR1 MDHEN and CDR2 SYDVKM come from the germline V gene. The CDR3: CASSLAQGANTEAFF. CDR3 DNA: TGTGCCAGCAGTTTAGCACAGGGGGCGAACACTGAAGCTTTCTTT.

The chain joins TRBV14 to TRBJ2-7, with D maybe TRBD1 (6 bases). There are 16 residues in the CDR3. V lost 4 bases and J lost 2, with 18 bases in between. Germline assignment: CDR1 SGHDN and CDR2 FVKESK. In DNA form, the CDR3 reads TGTGCCAGCAGCCTAGAACGGACAGACTTCACCTACGAGCAGTACTTC. As protein: CASSLERTDFTYEQYF. Full variable domain (outside the CDR3, taken from reference TRBV14 and TRBJ2-7): EAGVTQFPSHSVIEKGQTVTLRCDPISGHDNLYWYRRVMGKEIKFLLHFVKESKQDESGMPNNRFLAERTGGTYSTLKVQPAELEDSGVYFCASSLERTDFTYEQYFGPGTRLTVT.

The V call is TRBV2, the J call TRBJ2-1, with a weak D call TRBD2 (5 bases). Trimming pared 2 bases from V and 12 bases from J, leaving 20 bases between. The CDR3 has 15 residues. Germline CDR1 and CDR2: SNHLY and FYNNEI. The CDR3 here is CASSERLSRASGQFF. CDR3 DNA sequence: TGTGCCAGCAGTGAAAGGCTATCTCGGGCGAGCGGGCAGTTCTTC.

This clone was seen just once. The CDR3 DNA reads as TGCGCCAGCAGCTTGGGACTTCTCTACGAGCAGTACTTC. Translating it yields CASSLGLLYEQYF. The rearrangement links TRBV5-1 to TRBJ2-7; D not resolved. V shed 0 bases and J shed 3 bases, with 7 bases lying between them. Germline loops: CDR1 SGHRS, CDR2 YFSETQ. The CDR3 runs 13 residues.

This sequence joins TRBV11-3 and TRBJ2-1, with TRBD2 as a possible D gene (5 bases). Per germline, CDR1 SGHNT and CDR2 YENEEA. Trimming stripped 5 bases from V and 8 bases from J, with 19 bases between. This CDR3 comprises 15 residues. The CDR3 spells CASSPALTGFDEQFF. The CDR3 nucleotides are TGTGCCAGCAGCCCAGCCCTAACGGGGTTCGATGAGCAGTTCTTC.

This clone occurred once. The chain is built from TRBV24-1 and TRBJ2-2, with TRBD2 matching 7 bases. The CDR3 runs 14 residues. Germline CDR1 and CDR2: KGHDR and SFDVKD. Losses at the gene ends were 6 bases for V and 6 bases for J; bases not matched to a gene: 6. This chain's CDR3 is CATSYSLAAGELFF. CDR3 nucleotides: TGTGCCACCAGTTATAGTCTAGCGGCCGGGGAGCTGTTTTTT.

This clone was recorded a few times. This chain uses TRBV30 with TRBJ1-4; no clear D. The length of the CDR3 is 11 residues. Trimming cost V 2 bases and J 6 bases, with 4 bases left between them. CDR1 GTSNPN and CDR2 SVGIG come from the germline V gene (reference sequence). CDR3 sequence: CAWSTDEKLFF. The CDR3, as DNA: TGTGCCTGGAGTACAGATGAAAAACTGTTTTTT.

This chain's CDR3 is CASSFRREGADTQYF. CDR3 in DNA: TGTGCCAGCAGCTTTAGGCGGGAGGGGGCAGATACGCAGTATTTT. This sequence joins TRBV5-6 and TRBJ2-3, with 9 bases matching TRBD2. The junction had 5 bases not matched to a gene; V was cut back by 2 bases and J by 4 bases. This CDR3 is 15 amino acids long. Germline assignment: CDR1 SGHDT and CDR2 YYEEEE.

The chain employs TRBV28 and TRBJ1-1; D is undetermined. The CDR3 is 15 residues long. CDR1 is MDHEN, CDR2 SYDVKM, per germline. The ends were cut back, 1 base at V and 1 base at J, with 10 bases in the middle. This CDR3 is CASSLLSGWNTEAFF. The CDR3 DNA reads as TGTGCCAGCAGTTTATTATCAGGATGGAACACTGAAGCTTTCTTT.

The V call is TRBV21-1, the J call TRBJ1-1. TRBV21-1 is a recognized pseudogene. The CDR3 is 14 amino acids. The CDR3 sequence is CASSKGLLGTEAFF. CDR3 sequence (DNA): TGTGCCAGCAGCAAAGGACTTTTAGGCACTGAAGCTTTCTTT.

This rearrangement joins TRBV2 to TRBJ1-2, with 8 bases that match TRBD1. The V gene's germline CDR1 is SNHLY and CDR2 FYNNEI. The CDR3 consists of 16 residues. V lost 6 bases to trimming and J lost 1 base; unmatched junction nucleotides: 10. CDR3 loop: CASSETDRVINYGYTF. The CDR3 nucleotides are TGTGCCAGCAGCGAGACGGACAGGGTCATTAACTATGGCTACACCTTC.